This is a list of T cell receptor beta chains from one sample in a study of blood T cell repertoires in COVID-19. Produced via immunoSEQ multiplex PCR; TCRdb's table is partial and in-frame only. The repertoire holds around 70,000 clones, with over 75% as singletons. Sequencing input: peripheral blood. Source of these receptors: a woman of 80 years or more with active or convalescent COVID-19. Both conserved end residues are part of each CDR3. A D gene is named only where the DNA matches it firmly. Not every row has a clone size; where given, it reads once, few, many or a size class.

>NA|TRBJ2-7|TRBD1|TRBV19
TGTGCCAGTAGCCCGGGACAGGCCTACGAGCAGTACTTC
CASSPGQAYEQYF
>NA|TRBJ2-3|TRBD1|TRBV28
TGTGCCAGCACCCGATCTCTCACAGGGGGCCTCACAGATACGCAGTATTTT
CASTRSLTGGLTDTQYF
>NA|TRBJ2-5|TRBD2|TRBV6-5
TGTGCCAGCGGAACTAGCGGGGACCAAGAGACCCAGTACTTC
CASGTSGDQETQYF
>once|TRBJ2-2|TRBD1|TRBV5-4
TGTGCCAGCAGCTCACCCACAGGGGACACGAACACCGGGGAGCTGTTTTTT
CASSSPTGDTNTGELFF
>NA|TRBJ1-2|NA|TRBV7-9
TGTGCCAGCAGCCAGGGAGGTGGTGGCTACACCTTC
CASSQGGGGYTF
>once|TRBJ1-4|NA|TRBV7-2
TGTGCCAGCAGCTTAGGGCAGGGGACGTTCGAAAAACTGTTTTTT
CASSLGQGTFEKLFF
>NA|TRBJ1-2|NA|TRBV4-3
TGCGCCAGCAGCGAAAACAGGGTGGGCTATGGCTACACCTTC
CASSENRVGYGYTF
>NA|TRBJ1-5|TRBD1|TRBV6-5
TGTGCCAGTACATCAGGGGGTGGCAATCAGCCCCAGCATTTT
CASTSGGGNQPQHF
>NA|TRBJ2-6|TRBD1|TRBV27
TGTGCCAGCAGTTACCGGACAGGGGGCGCGGTCGGGGCCAACGTCCTGACTTTC
CASSYRTGGAVGANVLTF
>NA|TRBJ2-7|NA|TRBV24-1
TGTGCCACCAGTGGTCGCGTAGCCTACGAGCAGTACTTC
CATSGRVAYEQYF
>NA|TRBJ1-2|NA|TRBV30
TGTGCCTGGAGTGTCGGGGAGAACTATGGCTACACCTTC
CAWSVGENYGYTF
>NA|TRBJ2-7|NA|TRBV28
TGTGCCAGCAGTTTATATGACCCGGGATCCAACGAGCAGTACTTC
CASSLYDPGSNEQYF
>NA|TRBJ2-3|TRBD2|TRBV5-1
TGCGCCAGCAGCTCCGGACTAGCGGGGGTCTTCACAGATACGCAGTATTTT
CASSSGLAGVFTDTQYF
>NA|TRBJ1-6|TRBD1|TRBV15
TGTGCCACCAGCAGAGGCAGGGGGTGGTCACCCCTCCACTTT
CATSRGRGWSPLHF
>NA|TRBJ2-7|NA|TRBV5-1
TGCGCCAGCAGCCAAATGTTGGGAGGCGACGAGCAGTACTTC
CASSQMLGGDEQYF
>NA|TRBJ2-5|TRBD2|TRBV28
TGTGCCAGCACACCTGATAGCGGGGTCGAGGGGACCCAGTACTTC
CASTPDSGVEGTQYF
>NA|TRBJ1-1|TRBD1|TRBV30
TGTGCCTGGAGTCATGGACAGGGGTGGACTGAAGCTTTCTTT
CAWSHGQGWTEAFF
>NA|TRBJ2-1|TRBD2|TRBV12-5
TGTGCTAGTGGCCCCGGGCTAGCGGGGGGCCCGGACAATGAGCAGTTCTTC
CASGPGLAGGPDNEQFF
>NA|TRBJ1-1|NA|TRBV9
TGTGCCAGCAGCGTAGCTGGAGGGGCTGAAGCTTTCTTT
CASSVAGGAEAFF
>NA|TRBJ2-5|NA|TRBV25-1
TGTGCCAGCAGTGATGCGTTTCAAGAGACCCAGTACTTC
CASSDAFQETQYF
>NA|TRBJ1-6|NA|TRBV15
TGTGCCACCAGCAGAGATCCCTTCAGGGGAAGTTCACCCCTCCACTTT
CATSRDPFRGSSPLHF
>NA|TRBJ1-5|NA|TRBV6-6
TGTGCCAGCAGTCCGCGTTATGGGGCAGGGGGCAATCAGCCCCAGCATTTT
CASSPRYGAGGNQPQHF
>NA|TRBJ1-1|NA|TRBV13
TGTGCCAGCAGCTTACCTAGAATGAACACTGAAGCTTTCTTT
CASSLPRMNTEAFF
>NA|TRBJ1-4|NA|TRBV6-5
TGTGCCAGCAGGAGGAGACAGGCTGGGGAGGAAAAACTGTTTTTT
CASRRRQAGEEKLFF
>NA|TRBJ2-2|NA|TRBV6-5
TGTGCCAGCAGTCTACTTGTACCGAACACCGGGGAGCTGTTTTTT
CASSLLVPNTGELFF
>NA|TRBJ1-2|NA|TRBV25-1
TGTGCCAGCAGGGGCTTCTATGGCTACACCTTC
CASRGFYGYTF
>NA|TRBJ2-1|TRBD2|TRBV10-3
TGTGCCATCAGTGGACAAGTCGGGGGGGATGAGCAGTTCTTC
CAISGQVGGDEQFF